This TCR beta chain appears in the sequencing data of a study of blood T cells in healthy people across ages (dated by TCRdb to the mid-2010s). For the study in its entirety: Template switching captured roughly one uniquely barcoded TCR beta cDNA molecule per two T cells in model experiments. Using deep sequencing normalized with unique cDNA molecular identifiers, the study measured how TCR beta repertoire diversity changes with age. The donors were split into four age groups: young (average around 16 years), middle-aged (39), aged (approximately 60) and long-lived (under 85). For two donors (one aged 18 to 30 and one aged 80 or older), the study analyzed two additional independent replicas of 1 million unique cDNA reads from the same blood draw. Study-level results and caveats: A strong correlation was found between observed TCR beta diversity and the percentage of naive T cells measured by flow cytometry. Bulk unsorted PBMC profiling prevented conclusive comparison of naive and antigen-experienced compartments. Compared with the aged group, more naive CD4+ T cells, fewer expanded clones and increased TCR diversity were shown by the long-lived group, suggesting age selection. Observed TCR beta diversity per million T cells fell roughly linearly with age, and a significant reduction was already apparent by age roughly 41. Total diversity estimates from one million sequenced T cells were considered lower bounds and underestimates. The CMV infection status of donors was not known, potentially confounding age-related changes in expanded clonotypes.

CDR1 and CDR2 are drawn from the germline V gene: SGHTA, FQGNSA. The CDR3 runs 13 residues from the cysteine to the phenylalanine. CDR3 DNA is the only sequence kept; it has 39 bases, read in frame from the first base. There are a few counts of this clonotype. What antigen it recognizes has not been identified. The record has no base qualities; no much larger clone is one base away. Systemically healthy Caucasian individuals from Russia, some 36 in total and aged about 6 to 95 years, were included as donors. Approximately 9.3 milliliters of peripheral blood were drawn from each donor into EDTA-treated Vacutainer tubes. Ficoll-Paque density-gradient centrifugation was used to isolate PBMCs, with at least 6 million per sample. Trizol reagent was used to extract total RNA from the PBMCs, yielding at least 5.5 micrograms per sample. For every donor, flow cytometry on a PBMC aliquot measured the percentage of naive CD45RAhigh/CD27high T cells.

The library was built by means of 5' RACE. The instrument was an Illumina HiSeq 2500. The second PCR ran for roughly 6 to 11 cycles and used a J-beta primer mix along with a sample-barcoded 5' primer. Each TCR beta cDNA molecule received a unique molecular identifier from a template-switch 5' adaptor carrying 12 random nucleotides. Each sample yielded at least 2.5 million CDR3-containing paired-end reads. First-strand cDNA synthesis was performed from all RNA using the Mint cDNA synthesis kit, with priming by a TRBC-specific oligonucleotide. After uracil-DNA glycosylase treatment, a first 18-cycle PCR used universal primers M1SS and BC2_uni_R on all cDNA. As for the original processing: For normalization, 1 million high-quality reads, each with a distinct molecular identifier, were randomly selected from each sample. Instead of being binned into consensus sequences, reads that shared molecular identifiers were thrown out. MiTCR, run with a Q25 quality threshold and the strictest error-elimination algorithm, handled CDR3 identification, clonotype clustering and error correction. A nonparametric unseen species model with Euler transformation was used to estimate a lower bound on total TCR beta diversity. TCRdb reworked the public reads: Q25 trimming with fastp, MiXCR clone assembly, productive beta chains retained. Rows are unified per CDR3 protein, each entry keeping the most common DNA and genes. These V and J calls derive from TCRdb rather than the authors' analysis. Here the sample has under 1,100,000 distinct CDR3 sequences; approximately 25% occur a single time. The top ten hold around 0.7% of the sample.

These records were also assigned to another study, of T cells of mothers and their children. The second study reports: The donors were nine systemically healthy Caucasian individuals, made up of three mothers and their six children. cDNA synthesis used all of the extracted RNA, with roughly 1.5 ug of RNA in each 15 ul reaction. In the second PCR, the M1S primer introduced both the sample barcodes and 2-4 random nucleotides. Each mother yielded over 10 million TCR beta CDR3 reads and each child 2.5 million to 3 million reads. TCR recombination output is similarly shaped by thymic selection in related and unrelated pairs, with a minor effect exerted by inherited differences. Normalized repertoire overlap was always slightly but never significantly higher in related than unrelated mother-child pairs. No persistent microchimeric T cell clones were found, with a detection sensitivity of approximately 100 clones per million clonotypes. In the study, deep NGS was used to compare the TCR beta repertoires of mothers and children, and features distinguishing related mother-child pairs from unrelated individuals were sought. The mean age was roughly 40 +/- 4 years for the mothers and approximately 11 +/- 4 years for the children. After adapter ligation was performed with NEBNext reagents, the libraries were sequenced on an Illumina HiSeq 2000 with 100+100 nt paired-end reads. To avoid cross-contamination, the mother libraries and the child libraries were prepared a month apart and sequenced in separate runs. For each donor, somewhere between roughly 450,000 and 2,200,000 distinct TCR beta clonotypes were identified. Naive TCR beta clonotypes were estimated from low-frequency clonotypes matched to each donor's FACS-determined naive share, without sorting.

The material sequenced was blood. This clonotype was sampled from a girl aged 2-10 years in good health. Recombination joined TRBV7-2 with TRBJ2-5; the junction holds 8 bases that match TRBD2. TRBJ2-7 explains the end of the DNA better; the J call may be wrong. The CDR3: CASSLKREYEQYF. The base sequence is TGTGCCAGCAGCTTAAAGCGGGAGTACGAGCAGTACTTC.